The rows below give T cell receptor beta chains drawn from one sample of a study of T cells in Graves' hyperthyroidism and ophthalmopathy. TCRdb re-called the multiplex PCR reads through MiXCR, storing one row per CDR3 protein. The data contain about 710,000 distinct CDR3 sequences, roughly 15% of them seen just once; the ten biggest clones take up approximately 8.4%. Specimen: blood. Source of these receptors: a man aged 18 to 29 with Graves' hyperthyroidism. The CDR3 runs from the conserved cysteine through the conserved F or W. Fields, in order: clone size, J gene, D gene, V gene, CDR3 protein. The D gene is left open where the match is weak. Clone sizes are given selectively: once, few, many, or a class where the clone is expanded.

>.|TRBJ2-3|TRBD2|TRBV9
CASSSRLAGGLDTQYF
>many|TRBJ2-7|.|TRBV5-1
CASSGGGRNEQYF
>many|TRBJ2-1|TRBD2|TRBV6-2/TRBV6-3
CASSYRLAGGPYSSYNEQFF
>.|TRBJ1-6|.|TRBV6-1
CASRASGETYNSPPHF
>.|TRBJ2-6|.|TRBV7-9
CASSQGRNSGANVLTF
>few|TRBJ2-5|.|TRBV7-8
CASSFGTGSWMTQYF
>.|TRBJ1-5|.|TRBV9
CASSPWSSNQPQHF
>few|TRBJ2-6|TRBD1|TRBV19
CASSTTGQVSGANVLTF
>.|TRBJ1-2|.|TRBV12-5
CAPQGGVHVNYGYTF
>many|TRBJ2-1|.|TRBV10-3
CAISERGSHNEQFF
>.|TRBJ2-4|.|TRBV25-1
CASSDGTENIQYF
>many|TRBJ2-7|.|TRBV28
CASSLGTGFPSYEQYF
>many|TRBJ2-1|TRBD2|TRBV28
CASRGLAGNGLQFF
>few|TRBJ1-1|.|TRBV5-1
CASSLFNLNTEAFF
>few|TRBJ2-5|.|TRBV27
CASSPGTLTDTQYF
>.|TRBJ1-2|.|TRBV20-1
CSATMGTSDEKGGGYTF
>many|TRBJ2-7|.|TRBV28
CASSLSPRTLSYEQYF
>.|TRBJ2-7|.|TRBV2
CASSELRVGEQYF